Given below is one TCR beta chain in context. V gave up 6 bases and J gave up 6 bases; unmatched junction bases: 8. Germline V lookup: CDR1 LNHDA, CDR2 SQIVND (reference sequence). This CDR3 region has 14 residues. Original methodology: Reference gene primer amplification gave nucleated cell count estimates. Data came from immunoSEQ multiplex PCR; TCRdb stores just in-frame clones and leaves some out. Clone size and V and J calls were adopted from that table, with D and trimming inferred from the DNA. The sample has 30,000 to 40,000 clones; approximately 81% are singletons. This record belongs to a study of blood T cell repertoires in COVID-19. Background on the study: The origin of the acute and convalescent COVID-19 samples was the United States, Italy and Spain. Sources were T cells, B-cell-depleted T cells, or PBMCs; the material itself was cDNA or gDNA.

The TCR sequence derives from a man aged 55 to 70 in a cohort sampled during active COVID-19. The sequenced sample consisted of peripheral blood. V usage is TRBV19 and J usage is TRBJ2-1; 7 bases line up with TRBD2. For the CDR3, the DNA is TGTGCCAGTAGCACAGCGGGAAACCTCAATGAGCAGTTCTTC. It translates to CASSTAGNLNEQFF.